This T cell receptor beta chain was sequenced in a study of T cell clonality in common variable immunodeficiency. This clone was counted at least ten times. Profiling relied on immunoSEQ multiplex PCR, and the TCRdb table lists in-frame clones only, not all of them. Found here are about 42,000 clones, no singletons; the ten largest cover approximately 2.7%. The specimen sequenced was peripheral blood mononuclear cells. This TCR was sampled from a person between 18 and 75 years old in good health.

The sequenced part of the CDR3 DNA is TGTGCCAGCTCCTCGTGGGGGGAGAGCACTGAA. It codes for CASSSWGESTE. The full CDR3 is CASSSWGESTEAFF. J is TRBJ1-1 and V is TRBV7-9; a possible D gene is TRBD1 (5 bases). The CDR3 end lies 3 residues beyond the end of the read and is filled in from the germline J gene. Between the trimmed V and J ends, which lost 8 bases and 4 bases, there was a span of 17 bases. This CDR3 is built from 14 residues. The V gene's germline CDR1 is SEHNR and CDR2 FQNEAQ (reference sequence).